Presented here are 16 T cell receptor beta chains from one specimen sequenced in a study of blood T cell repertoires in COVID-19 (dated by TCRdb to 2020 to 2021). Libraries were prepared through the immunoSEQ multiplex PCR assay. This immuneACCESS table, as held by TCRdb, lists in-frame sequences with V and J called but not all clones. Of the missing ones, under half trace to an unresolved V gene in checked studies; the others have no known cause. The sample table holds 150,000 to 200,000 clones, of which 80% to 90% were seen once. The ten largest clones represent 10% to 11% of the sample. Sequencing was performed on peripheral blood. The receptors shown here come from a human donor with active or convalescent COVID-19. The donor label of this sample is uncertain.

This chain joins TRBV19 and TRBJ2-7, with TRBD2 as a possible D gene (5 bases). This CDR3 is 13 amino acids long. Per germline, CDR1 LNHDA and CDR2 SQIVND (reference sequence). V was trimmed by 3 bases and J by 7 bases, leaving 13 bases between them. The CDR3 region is CASSISHPGEQYF. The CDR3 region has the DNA TGTGCCAGTAGTATTAGCCACCCGGGGGAGCAGTACTTC.

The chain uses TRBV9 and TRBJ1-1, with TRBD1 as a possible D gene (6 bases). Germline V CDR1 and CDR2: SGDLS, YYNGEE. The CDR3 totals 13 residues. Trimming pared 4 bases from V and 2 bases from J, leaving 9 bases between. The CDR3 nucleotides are TGTGCCAGCAGCCCCGGGACAAACACTGAAGCTTTCTTT. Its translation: CASSPGTNTEAFF.

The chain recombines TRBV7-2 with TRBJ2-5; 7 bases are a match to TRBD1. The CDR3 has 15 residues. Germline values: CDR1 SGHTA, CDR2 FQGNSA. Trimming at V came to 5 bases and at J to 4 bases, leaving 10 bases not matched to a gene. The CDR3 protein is CASSPRQGWVETQYF. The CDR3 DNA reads TGTGCCAGCAGCCCCCGACAGGGTTGGGTAGAGACCCAGTACTTC.

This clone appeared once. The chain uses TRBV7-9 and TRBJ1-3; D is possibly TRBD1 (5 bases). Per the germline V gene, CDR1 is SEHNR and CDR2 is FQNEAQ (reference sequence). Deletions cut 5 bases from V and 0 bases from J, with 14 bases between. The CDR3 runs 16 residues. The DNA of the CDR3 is TGTGCCAGCAGCCCCCGGGGGGATAGCTCTGGAAACACCATATATTTT. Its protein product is CASSPRGDSSGNTIYF.

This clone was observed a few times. CDR3 coding DNA: TGTGCCAGCAACTCGCCGGGGGGTTACGAGCAGTACTTC. Its protein product is CASNSPGGYEQYF. This sequence joins TRBV12-3 or TRBV12-4 and TRBJ2-7; 7 positions agree with TRBD2. V was clipped by 7 bases and J by 4 bases; unmatched bases: 7. This CDR3 comprises 13 residues.

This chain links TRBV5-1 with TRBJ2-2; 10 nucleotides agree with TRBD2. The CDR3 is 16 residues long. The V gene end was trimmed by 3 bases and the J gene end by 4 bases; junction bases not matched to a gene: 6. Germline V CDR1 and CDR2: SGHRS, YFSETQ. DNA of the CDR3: TGCGCCAGCAGCTCTACTATAGCGGGAGGCACCGGGGAGCTGTTTTTT. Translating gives CASSSTIAGGTGELFF.

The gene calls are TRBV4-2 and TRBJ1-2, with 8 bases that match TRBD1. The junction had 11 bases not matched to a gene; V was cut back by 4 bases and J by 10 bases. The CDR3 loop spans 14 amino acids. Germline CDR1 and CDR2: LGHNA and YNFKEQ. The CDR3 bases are TGTGCCAGCAGCCGTTCGAAGACAGGGGAGGACTACACCTTC. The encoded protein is CASSRSKTGEDYTF.

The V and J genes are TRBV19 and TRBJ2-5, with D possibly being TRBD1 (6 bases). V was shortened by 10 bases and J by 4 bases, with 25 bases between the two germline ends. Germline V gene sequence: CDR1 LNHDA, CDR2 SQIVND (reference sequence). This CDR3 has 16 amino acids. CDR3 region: CATSKPWGQGRETQYF. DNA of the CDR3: TGTGCCACCTCCAAGCCATGGGGGCAAGGAAGAGAGACCCAGTACTTC.

CDR3 bases: TGTGCCAGCAGTTTTAACCCCAGGGGAGAAGCTTTCTTT. Its protein product is CASSFNPRGEAFF. This sequence joins TRBV28 and TRBJ1-1; tentatively, D is TRBD1 (6 bases). Trimming took 3 bases from V and 8 from J, leaving 13 bases between them. CDR1 is MDHEN, CDR2 SYDVKM, per germline. The CDR3 is 13 residues long. Full variable domain (remainder filled in from reference TRBV28 and TRBJ1-1): DVKVTQSSRYLVKRTGEKVFLECVQDMDHENMFWYRQDPGLGLRLIYFSYDVKMKEKGDIPEGYSVSREKKERFSLILESASTNQTSMYLCASSFNPRGEAFFGQGTRLTVV.

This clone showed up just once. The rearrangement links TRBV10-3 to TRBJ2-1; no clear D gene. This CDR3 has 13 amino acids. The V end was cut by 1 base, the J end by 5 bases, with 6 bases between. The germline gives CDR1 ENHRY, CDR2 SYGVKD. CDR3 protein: CAISEYEDNEQFF. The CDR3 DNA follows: TGTGCCATCAGTGAGTATGAGGACAATGAGCAGTTCTTC.

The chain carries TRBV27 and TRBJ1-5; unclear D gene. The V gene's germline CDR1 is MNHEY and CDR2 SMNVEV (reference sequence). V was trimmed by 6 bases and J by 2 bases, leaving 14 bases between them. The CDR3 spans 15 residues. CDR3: CASRPAGSGNQPQHF. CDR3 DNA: TGTGCCAGCAGGCCGGCGGGGTCGGGCAATCAGCCCCAGCATTTT.

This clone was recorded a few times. The CDR3 DNA sequence: TGCGCCAGCAGCCAAGTATACTCCGGGACAGGCCTCAATCAGCCCCAGCATTTT. Protein: CASSQVYSGTGLNQPQHF. The V call is TRBV4-1, the J call TRBJ1-5; 8 bases agree with TRBD1. The CDR3 has 18 residues. The germline V gene has CDR1 MGHRA and CDR2 YSYEKL. V shed 1 base and J 3 bases; nucleotides not matched to a gene: 11.

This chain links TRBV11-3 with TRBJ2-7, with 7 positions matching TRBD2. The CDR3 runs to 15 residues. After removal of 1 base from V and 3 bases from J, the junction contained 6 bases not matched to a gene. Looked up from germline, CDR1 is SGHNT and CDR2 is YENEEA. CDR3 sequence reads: CASSLAQGGNYEQYF. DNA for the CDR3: TGTGCCAGCAGCTTAGCCCAGGGAGGGAACTACGAGCAGTACTTC.

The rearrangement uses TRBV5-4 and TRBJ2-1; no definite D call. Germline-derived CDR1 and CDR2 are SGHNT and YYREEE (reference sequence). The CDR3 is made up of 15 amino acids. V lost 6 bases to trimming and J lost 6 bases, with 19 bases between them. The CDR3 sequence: CASKPPYADFNEQFF. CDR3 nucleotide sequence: TGTGCCAGCAAGCCGCCTTACGCTGACTTCAATGAGCAGTTCTTC.

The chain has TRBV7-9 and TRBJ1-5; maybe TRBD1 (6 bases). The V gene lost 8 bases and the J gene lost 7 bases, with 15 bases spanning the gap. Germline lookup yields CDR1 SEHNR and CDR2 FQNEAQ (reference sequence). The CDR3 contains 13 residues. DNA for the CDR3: TGTGCCAGCTTCTCAGGGGTGTTCCAGCCCCAGCATTTT. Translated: CASFSGVFQPQHF. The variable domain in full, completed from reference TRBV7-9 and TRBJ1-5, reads DTGVSQNPRHKITKRGQNVTFRCDPISEHNRLYWYRQTLGQGPEFLTYFQNEAQLEKSRLLSDRFSAERPKGSFSTLEIQRTEQGDSAMYLCASFSGVFQPQHFGDGTRLSIL.

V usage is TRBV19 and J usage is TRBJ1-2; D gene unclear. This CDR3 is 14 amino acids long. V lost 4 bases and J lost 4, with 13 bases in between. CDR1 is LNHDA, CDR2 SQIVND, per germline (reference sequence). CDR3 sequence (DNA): TGTGCCAGTAGTACCGCCCGGCGGGGCTATGGCTACACCTTC. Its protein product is CASSTARRGYGYTF.